Each of the 4 T cell receptor beta chains below was sequenced from the same sample in a study of T cell responses to AZD1222 COVID-19 vaccine. The assay was immunoSEQ multiplex PCR, and TCRdb's table has in-frame clones only and misses some. The repertoire consists of 140,000 to 150,000 clones, with about nine tenths occurring once and the leading ten covering approximately 1.7%. Material: peripheral blood, obtained on day 0 of AZD1222 vaccination. These receptors were obtained from an adult in good health.

This sequence joins TRBV28 and TRBJ1-4; D unclear. Looked up from germline, CDR1 is MDHEN and CDR2 is SYDVKM. This CDR3 contains 15 residues. V lost 4 bases and J 0 bases, leaving 9 bases between the germline ends. CDR3 protein: CASSSPSATNEKLFF. In DNA, the CDR3 is TGTGCCAGCAGTTCCCCGTCGGCAACTAATGAAAAACTGTTTTTT. The whole variable domain, remainder taken from reference TRBV28 and TRBJ1-4, is DVKVTQSSRYLVKRTGEKVFLECVQDMDHENMFWYRQDPGLGLRLIYFSYDVKMKEKGDIPEGYSVSREKKERFSLILESASTNQTSMYLCASSSPSATNEKLFFGSGTQLSVL.

The chain links TRBV2 to TRBJ2-3; D is unclear. The CDR3 contains 15 residues. Between the trimmed V and J ends, which lost 4 bases and 0 bases, there was a span of 11 bases. Germline loops: CDR1 SNHLY, CDR2 FYNNEI. The CDR3 DNA reads TGTGCCAGCAGTGTAGAACCCGCTAGCACAGATACGCAGTATTTT. Its protein is CASSVEPASTDTQYF.

The rearrangement uses TRBV2 and TRBJ1-1; D uncertain. The CDR3 sequence is 13 residues long. V was cut by 6 bases and J by 3 bases, with 11 bases left in between. CDR1 is SNHLY, CDR2 FYNNEI, per germline. This CDR3 reads CASRSGGYTEAFF. CDR3 DNA sequence: TGTGCCAGCAGATCAGGTGGATACACTGAAGCTTTCTTT.

The chain links TRBV10-3 to TRBJ2-7, with D possibly matching TRBD1 (5 bases). The CDR3 loop spans 15 amino acids. Trimming cost V 7 bases and J 3 bases, with 19 bases left between them. The germline V gene encodes CDR1 ENHRY and CDR2 SYGVKD. CDR3 in DNA: TGTGCCATCATCGGGCGGACGAAAAGGGGCTACGAGCAGTACTTC. Protein: CAIIGRTKRGYEQYF.